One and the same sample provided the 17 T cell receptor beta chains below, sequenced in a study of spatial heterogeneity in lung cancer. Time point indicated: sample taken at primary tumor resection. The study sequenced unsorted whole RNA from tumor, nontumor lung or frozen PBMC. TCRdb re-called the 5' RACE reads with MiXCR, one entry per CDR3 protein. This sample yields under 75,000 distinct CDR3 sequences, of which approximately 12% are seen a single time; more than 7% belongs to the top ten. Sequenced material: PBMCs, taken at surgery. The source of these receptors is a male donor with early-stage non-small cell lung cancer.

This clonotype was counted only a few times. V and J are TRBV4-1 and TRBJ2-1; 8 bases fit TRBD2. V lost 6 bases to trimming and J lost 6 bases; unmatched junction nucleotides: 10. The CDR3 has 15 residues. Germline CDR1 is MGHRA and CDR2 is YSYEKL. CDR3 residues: CASRSSGPIGNEQFF. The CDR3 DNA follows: TGCGCCAGCAGGTCTAGCGGGCCCATAGGCAATGAGCAGTTCTTC.

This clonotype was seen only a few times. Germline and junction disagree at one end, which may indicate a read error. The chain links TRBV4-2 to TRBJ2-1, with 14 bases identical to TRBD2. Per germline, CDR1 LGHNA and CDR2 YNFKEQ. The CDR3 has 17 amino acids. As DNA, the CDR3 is TGTGCCAGCAGCCCGGGGACTAGCGGGAGCTCCTACAATGATCAGTTCTTC. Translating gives CASSPGTSGSSYNDQFF.

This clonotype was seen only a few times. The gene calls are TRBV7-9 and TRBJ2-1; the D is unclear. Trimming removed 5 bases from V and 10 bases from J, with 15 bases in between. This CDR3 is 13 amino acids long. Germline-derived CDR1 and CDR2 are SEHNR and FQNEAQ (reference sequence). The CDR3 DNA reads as TGTGCCAGCAGCCCCACGGAGCGTGAGGAGCAGTTCTTC. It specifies CASSPTEREEQFF.

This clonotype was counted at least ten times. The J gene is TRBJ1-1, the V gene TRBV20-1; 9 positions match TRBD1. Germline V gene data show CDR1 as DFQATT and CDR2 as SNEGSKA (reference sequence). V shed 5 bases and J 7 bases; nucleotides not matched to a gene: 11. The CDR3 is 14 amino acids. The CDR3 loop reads CSAPDRGRGLEAFF. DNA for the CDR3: TGCAGTGCTCCTGACAGGGGGAGGGGGCTTGAAGCTTTCTTT.

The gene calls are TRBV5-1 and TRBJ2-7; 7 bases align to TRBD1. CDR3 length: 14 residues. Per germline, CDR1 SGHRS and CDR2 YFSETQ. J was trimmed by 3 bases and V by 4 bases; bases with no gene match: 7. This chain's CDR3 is CASSQDRISYEQYF. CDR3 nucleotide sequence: TGCGCCAGCAGCCAGGACAGGATAAGCTACGAGCAGTACTTC.

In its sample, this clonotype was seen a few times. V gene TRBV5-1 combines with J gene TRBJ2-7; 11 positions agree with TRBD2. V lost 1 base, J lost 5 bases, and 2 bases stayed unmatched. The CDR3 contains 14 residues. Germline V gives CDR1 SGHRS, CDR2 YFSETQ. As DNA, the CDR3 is TGCGCCAGCAGCTTGACTAGCGGGAGCCACGAGCAGTACTTC. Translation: CASSLTSGSHEQYF.

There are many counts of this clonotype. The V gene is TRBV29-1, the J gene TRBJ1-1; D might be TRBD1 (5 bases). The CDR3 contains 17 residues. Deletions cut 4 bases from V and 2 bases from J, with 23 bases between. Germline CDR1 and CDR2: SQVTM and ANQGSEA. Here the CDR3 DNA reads TGCAGCGTTGTTGGCCGGGCCAGGGAGTATGTTAACACTGAAGCTTTCTTT. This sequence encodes CSVVGRAREYVNTEAFF.

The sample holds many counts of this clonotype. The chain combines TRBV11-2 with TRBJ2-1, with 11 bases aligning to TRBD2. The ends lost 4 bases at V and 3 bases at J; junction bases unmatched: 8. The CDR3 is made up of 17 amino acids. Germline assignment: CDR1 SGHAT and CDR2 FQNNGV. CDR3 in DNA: TGTGCCAGCAGCTCTACTAGCGGGAGTCCTCTCTACAATGAGCAGTTCTTC. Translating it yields CASSSTSGSPLYNEQFF.

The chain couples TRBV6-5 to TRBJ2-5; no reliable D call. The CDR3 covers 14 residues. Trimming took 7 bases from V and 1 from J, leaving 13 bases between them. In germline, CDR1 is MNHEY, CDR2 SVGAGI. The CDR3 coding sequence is TGTGCCAGCAAGTCGGTGTTTTTCCAAGAGACCCAGTACTTC. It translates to CASKSVFFQETQYF.

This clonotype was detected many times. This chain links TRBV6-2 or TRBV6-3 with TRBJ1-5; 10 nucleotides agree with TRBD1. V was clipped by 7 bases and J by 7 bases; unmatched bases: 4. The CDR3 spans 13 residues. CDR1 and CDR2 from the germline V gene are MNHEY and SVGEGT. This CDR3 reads CASMDRGDQPQHF. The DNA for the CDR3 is TGTGCCAGCATGGACAGGGGGGACCAGCCCCAGCATTTT.

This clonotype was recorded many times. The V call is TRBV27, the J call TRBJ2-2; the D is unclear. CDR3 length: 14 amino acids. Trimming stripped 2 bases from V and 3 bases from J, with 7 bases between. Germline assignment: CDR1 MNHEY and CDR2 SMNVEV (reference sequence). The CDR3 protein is CASSLGSYTGELFF. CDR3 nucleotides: TGTGCCAGCAGTTTAGGATCCTACACCGGGGAGCTGTTTTTT.

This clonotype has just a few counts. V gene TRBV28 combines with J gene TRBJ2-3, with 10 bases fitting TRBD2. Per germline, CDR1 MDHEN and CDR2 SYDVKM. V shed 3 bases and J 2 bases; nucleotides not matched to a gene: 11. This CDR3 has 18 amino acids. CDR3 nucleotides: TGTGCCAGCAGTTTCGAAACAGCGGGAGGGCCCCCCACAGATACGCAGTATTTT. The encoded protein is CASSFETAGGPPTDTQYF.

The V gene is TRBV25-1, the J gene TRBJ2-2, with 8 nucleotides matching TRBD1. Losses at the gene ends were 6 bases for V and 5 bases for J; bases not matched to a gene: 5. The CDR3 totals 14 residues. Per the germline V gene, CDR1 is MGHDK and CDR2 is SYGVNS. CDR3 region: CASRGTGGTGELFF. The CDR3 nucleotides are TGTGCCAGCAGAGGAACAGGGGGGACCGGGGAGCTGTTTTTT. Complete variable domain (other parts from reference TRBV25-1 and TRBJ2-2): EADIYQTPRYLVIGTGKKITLECSQTMGHDKMYWYQQDPGMELHLIHYSYGVNSTEKGDLSSESTVSRIRTEHFPLTLESARPSHTSQYLCASRGTGGTGELFFGEGSRLTVL.

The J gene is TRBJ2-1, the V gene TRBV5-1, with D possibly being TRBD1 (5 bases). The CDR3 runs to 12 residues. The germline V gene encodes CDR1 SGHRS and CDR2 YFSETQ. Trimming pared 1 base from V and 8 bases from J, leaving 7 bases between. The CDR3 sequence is CASSLIRDEQFF. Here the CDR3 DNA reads TGCGCCAGCAGCTTGATCAGGGATGAGCAGTTCTTC. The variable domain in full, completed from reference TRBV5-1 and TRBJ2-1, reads KAGVTQTPRYLIKTRGQQVTLSCSPISGHRSVSWYQQTPGQGLQFLFEYFSETQRNKGNFPGRFSGRQFSNSRSEMNVSTLELGDSALYLCASSLIRDEQFFGPGTRLTVL.

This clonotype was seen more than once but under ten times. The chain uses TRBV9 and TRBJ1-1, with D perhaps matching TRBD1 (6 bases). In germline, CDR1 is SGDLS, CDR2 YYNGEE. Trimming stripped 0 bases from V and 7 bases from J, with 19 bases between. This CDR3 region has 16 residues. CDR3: CASSVGPSRAGVEAFF. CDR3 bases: TGTGCCAGCAGCGTAGGCCCCTCCAGGGCAGGGGTTGAAGCTTTCTTT.

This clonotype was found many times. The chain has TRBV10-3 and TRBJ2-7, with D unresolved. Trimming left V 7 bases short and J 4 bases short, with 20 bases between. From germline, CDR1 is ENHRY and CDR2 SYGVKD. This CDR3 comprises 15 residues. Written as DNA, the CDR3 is TGTGCCATCACCCAGGCCCTGGGCCCTGGTTACGAGCAGTACTTC. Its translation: CAITQALGPGYEQYF.

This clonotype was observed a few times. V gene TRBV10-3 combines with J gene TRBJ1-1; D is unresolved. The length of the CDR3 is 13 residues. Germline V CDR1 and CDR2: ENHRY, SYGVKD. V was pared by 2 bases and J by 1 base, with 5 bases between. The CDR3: CAISEEGNTEAFF. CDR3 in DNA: TGTGCCATCAGTGAGGAGGGGAACACTGAAGCTTTCTTT.